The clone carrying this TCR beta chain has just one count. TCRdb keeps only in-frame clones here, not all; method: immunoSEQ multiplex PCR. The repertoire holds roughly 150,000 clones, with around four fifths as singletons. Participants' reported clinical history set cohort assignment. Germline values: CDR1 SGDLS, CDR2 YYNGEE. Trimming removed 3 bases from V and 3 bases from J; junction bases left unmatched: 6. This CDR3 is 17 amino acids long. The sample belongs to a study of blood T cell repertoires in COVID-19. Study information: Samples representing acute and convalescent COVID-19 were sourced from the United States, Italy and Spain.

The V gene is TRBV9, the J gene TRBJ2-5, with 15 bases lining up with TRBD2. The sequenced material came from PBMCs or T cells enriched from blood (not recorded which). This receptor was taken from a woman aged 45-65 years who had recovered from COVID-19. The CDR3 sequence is CASSEGLAGGPEETQYF. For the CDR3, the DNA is TGTGCCAGCAGCGAGGGACTAGCGGGGGGCCCCGAAGAGACCCAGTACTTC.